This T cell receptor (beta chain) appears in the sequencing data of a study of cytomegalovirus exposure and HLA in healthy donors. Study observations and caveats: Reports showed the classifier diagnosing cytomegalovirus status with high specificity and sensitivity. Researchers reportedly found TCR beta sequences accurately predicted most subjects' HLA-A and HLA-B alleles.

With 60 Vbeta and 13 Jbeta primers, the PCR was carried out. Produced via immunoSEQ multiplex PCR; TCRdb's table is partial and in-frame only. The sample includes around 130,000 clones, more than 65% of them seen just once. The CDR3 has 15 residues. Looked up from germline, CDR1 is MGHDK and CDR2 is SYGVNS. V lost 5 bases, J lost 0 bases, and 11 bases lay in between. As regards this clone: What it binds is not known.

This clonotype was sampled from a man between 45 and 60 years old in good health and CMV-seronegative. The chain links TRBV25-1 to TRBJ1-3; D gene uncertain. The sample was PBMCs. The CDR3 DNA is TGTGCCAGCAGTTCAACCCAGAACTCTGGAAACACCATATATTTT. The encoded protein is CASSSTQNSGNTIYF.